This TCR beta chain was documented in a study of T-cell reconstitution after alpha-beta-depleted transplantation in children. In germline, CDR1 is SQVTM, CDR2 ANQGSEA. Trimming took 2 bases from V and 2 from J, leaving 10 bases between them. The CDR3 length is 13 residues. The library targeted TCRbeta and was prepared with unique molecular identifiers. TCRdb analysed the PCR reads with MiXCR anew, one entry per CDR3 protein. The sample contains about 610,000 distinct CDR3 sequences, more than 9% of which appear only once. The input for sequencing was PBMCs from the stem cell graft donor, taken from the stem cell graft. This rearrangement joins TRBV29-1 to TRBJ2-7; tentatively, D is TRBD1 (6 bases). This TCR came from a human donor who donated a stem cell graft to a child with acute myeloid leukemia. DNA of the CDR3: TGCAGCGTTGAATCAGGGGAAACCTACGAGCAGTACTTC. It specifies CSVESGETYEQYF.